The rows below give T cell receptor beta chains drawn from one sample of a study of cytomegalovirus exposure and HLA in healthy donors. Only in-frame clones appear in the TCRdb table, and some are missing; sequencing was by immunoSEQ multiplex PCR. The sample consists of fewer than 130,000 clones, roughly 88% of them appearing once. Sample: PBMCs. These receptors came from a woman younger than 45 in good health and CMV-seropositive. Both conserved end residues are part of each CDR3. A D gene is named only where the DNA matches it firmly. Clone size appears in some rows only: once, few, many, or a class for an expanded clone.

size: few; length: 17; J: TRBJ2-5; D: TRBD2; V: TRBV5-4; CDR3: CASSPGGSGRREETQYF; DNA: TGTGCCAGCTCCCCCGGGGGAAGCGGGAGGAGGGAAGAGACCCAGTACTTC
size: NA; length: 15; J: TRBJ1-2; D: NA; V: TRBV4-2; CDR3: CASSQETFPNYGYTF; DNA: TGTGCCAGCAGCCAAGAGACATTTCCTAACTATGGCTACACCTTC
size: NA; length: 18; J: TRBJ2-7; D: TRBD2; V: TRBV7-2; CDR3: CASSLTGRGSGRNYEQYF; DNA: TGTGCCAGCAGCTTGACTGGGAGGGGTAGCGGGAGAAACTACGAGCAGTACTTC
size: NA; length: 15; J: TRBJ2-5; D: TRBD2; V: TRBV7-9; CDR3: CASSTGGRKRETQYF; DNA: TGTGCCAGCAGTACCGGGGGGAGGAAGAGAGAGACCCAGTACTTC
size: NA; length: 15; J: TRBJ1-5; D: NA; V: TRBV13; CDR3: CASSLGQGYNQPQHF; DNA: TGTGCCAGCAGCTTGGGGCAGGGCTATAATCAGCCCCAGCATTTT
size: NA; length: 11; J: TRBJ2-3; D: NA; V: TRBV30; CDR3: CAWSVSERWCF; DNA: TGTGCCTGGAGTGTTAGTGAGCGTTGGTGTTTT
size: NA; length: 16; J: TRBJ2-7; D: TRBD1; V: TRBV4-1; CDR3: CASSPLGRQGPYEQYF; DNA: TGCGCCAGCAGCCCCCTCGGGCGACAGGGTCCCTACGAGCAGTACTTC
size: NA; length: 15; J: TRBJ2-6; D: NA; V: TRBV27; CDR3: CASSPRSSGANVLTF; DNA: TGTGCCAGCAGTCCCCGGAGCTCTGGGGCCAACGTCCTGACTTTC
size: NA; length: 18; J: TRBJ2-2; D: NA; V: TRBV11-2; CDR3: CASSLAAAGTSNTGELFF; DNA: TGTGCCAGCAGCTTAGCCGCGGCCGGGACTTCCAACACCGGGGAGCTGTTTTTT
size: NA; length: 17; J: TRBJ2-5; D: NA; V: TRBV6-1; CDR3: CASSEGWGRAAGETQYF; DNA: TGTGCCAGCAGTGAAGGGTGGGGCAGGGCCGCCGGGGAGACCCAGTACTTC
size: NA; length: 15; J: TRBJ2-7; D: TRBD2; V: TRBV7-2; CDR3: CASSSVSGVGYEQYF; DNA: TGTGCCAGCAGTTCCGTTAGCGGGGTGGGGTACGAGCAGTACTTC
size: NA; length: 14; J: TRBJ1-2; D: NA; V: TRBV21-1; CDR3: CASSVLRGFYGYTF; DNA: TGTGCCAGCAGCGTCTTAAGAGGCTTCTATGGCTACACCTTC
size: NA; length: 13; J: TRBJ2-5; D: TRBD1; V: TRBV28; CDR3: CASRLTGVETQYF; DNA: TGTGCCAGCAGGCTGACAGGGGTAGAGACCCAGTACTTC
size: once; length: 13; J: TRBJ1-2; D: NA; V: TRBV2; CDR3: CASSDGANYGYTF; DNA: TGTGCCAGCAGTGACGGGGCTAACTATGGCTACACCTTC
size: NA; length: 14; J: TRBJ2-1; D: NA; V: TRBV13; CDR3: CASSLGTETNEQFF; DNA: TGTGCCAGCAGCTTAGGGACGGAGACCAATGAGCAGTTCTTC
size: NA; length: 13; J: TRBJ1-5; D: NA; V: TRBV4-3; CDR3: CASSYRLNQPQHF; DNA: TGCGCCAGCAGCTACCGACTGAATCAGCCCCAGCATTTT
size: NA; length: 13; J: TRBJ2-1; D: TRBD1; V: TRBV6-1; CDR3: CASIGTGLNEQFF; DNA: TGTGCCAGCATCGGGACAGGGTTGAATGAGCAGTTCTTC
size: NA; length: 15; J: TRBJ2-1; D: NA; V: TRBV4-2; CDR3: CASSQDRGGYNEQFF; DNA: TGTGCCAGCAGCCAAGATAGAGGAGGTTACAATGAGCAGTTCTTC
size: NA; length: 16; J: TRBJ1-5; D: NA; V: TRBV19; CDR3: CASSISAGDSNQPQHF; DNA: TGTGCCAGTAGTATATCGGCAGGCGATTCGAATCAGCCCCAGCATTTT
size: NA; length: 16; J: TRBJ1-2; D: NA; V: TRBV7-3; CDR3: CASSLRPLTINYGYTF; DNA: TGTGCCAGCAGCCTGAGACCGCTGACAATTAACTATGGCTACACCTTC
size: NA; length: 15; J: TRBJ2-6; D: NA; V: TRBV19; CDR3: CASSAQGSGANVLTF; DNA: TGTGCCAGTAGTGCGCAGGGCTCTGGGGCCAACGTCCTGACTTTC
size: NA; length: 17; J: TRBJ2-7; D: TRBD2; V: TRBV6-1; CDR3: CASSEVRPSGRGYEQYF; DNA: TGTGCCAGCAGTGAAGTACGTCCTAGCGGGAGGGGCTACGAGCAGTACTTC
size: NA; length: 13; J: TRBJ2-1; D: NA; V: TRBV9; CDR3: CASSLGSGREQFF; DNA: TGTGCCAGCAGCCTAGGTAGCGGTAGAGAGCAGTTCTTC
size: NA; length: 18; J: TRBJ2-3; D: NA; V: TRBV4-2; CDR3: CASSQDRLAISSTDTQYF; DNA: TGTGCCAGCAGCCAAGATCGGCTAGCTATTTCTAGCACAGATACGCAGTATTTT
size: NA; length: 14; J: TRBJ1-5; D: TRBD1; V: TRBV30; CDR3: CAWSGTGGSQPQHF; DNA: TGTGCCTGGAGTGGGACAGGGGGTAGTCAGCCCCAGCATTTT
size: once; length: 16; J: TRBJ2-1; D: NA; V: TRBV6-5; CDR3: CASSYSNSLAFDEQFF; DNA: TGTGCCAGCAGTTACTCGAACTCTCTAGCGTTCGATGAGCAGTTCTTC
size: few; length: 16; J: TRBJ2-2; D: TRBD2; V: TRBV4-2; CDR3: CASSQALAGSTGELFF; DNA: TGTGCCAGCAGCCAAGCCTTAGCGGGGTCCACCGGGGAGCTGTTTTTT
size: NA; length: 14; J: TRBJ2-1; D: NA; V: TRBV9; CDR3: CASSKRTEYNEQFF; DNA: TGTGCCAGCAGCAAGCGGACAGAATACAATGAGCAGTTCTTC
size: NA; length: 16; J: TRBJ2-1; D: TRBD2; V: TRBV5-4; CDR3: CASSTGGLAGYNEQFF; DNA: TGTGCCAGCAGCACAGGAGGACTAGCGGGATACAATGAGCAGTTCTTC
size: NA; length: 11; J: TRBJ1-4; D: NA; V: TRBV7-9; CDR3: CASSLGEELFF; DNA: TGTGCCAGCAGCTTAGGGGAGGAACTGTTTTTT